Shown below are 4 T cell receptor beta chains from a single sample sequenced in a study of T-cell reconstitution after alpha-beta-depleted transplantation in children. Preparation of the TCRbeta library involved a method that used unique molecular identifiers. TCRdb passed the PCR reads through MiXCR, listing each CDR3 protein once. The table includes a few hundred thousand distinct CDR3 sequences, 11% detected once. The sample in question was peripheral blood, obtained 180 days after TCRalphabeta/CD19-depleted stem cell transplant. These receptors all stem from a male patient under 10 years old who had a stem cell transplant for chronic granulomatous disease, so the T cells may come from the graft donor.

On this clonotype: Just one base apart from a much larger clone, this may be a read error. The chain joins TRBV7-2 to TRBJ2-2; unclear D gene. The CDR3 spans 14 residues. Germline V gene lookup returns CDR1 SGHTA and CDR2 FQGNSA. The CDR3 reads CASSSNLNTVELFF. The DNA of the CDR3 is TGTGCCAGCAGCTCCAACTTGAACACCGTGGAGCTGTTTTTT. The complete variable domain, with remaining parts taken from reference TRBV7-2 and TRBJ2-2, reads GAGVSQSPSNKVTEKGKDVELRCDPISGHTALYWYRQSLGQGLEFLIYFQGNSAPDKSGLPSDRFSAERTGGSVSTLTIQRTQQEDSAVYLCASSSNLNTVELFFGEGSRLTVL.

The table lists this clonotype with many counts. V is TRBV5-1 and J is TRBJ2-1, with D possibly TRBD1 on 6 matching bases. This CDR3 is built from 15 residues. The germline CDR1 and CDR2 sequences are SGHRS and YFSETQ. The germline V and J ends were trimmed by 0 bases and 7 bases, with 14 bases remaining between them. The CDR3 is CASSLGPGVLNEQFF. The DNA for the CDR3 is TGCGCCAGCAGCTTGGGACCAGGGGTGCTTAATGAGCAGTTCTTC.

Many counts were recorded for this clonotype. The chain combines TRBV24-1 with TRBJ2-7; D is ambiguous. V lost 2 bases, J lost 2 bases, and 9 bases lay in between. The CDR3 loop spans 14 amino acids. CDR1 KGHDR and CDR2 SFDVKD come from the germline V gene. CDR3 sequence (DNA): TGTGCCACCAGTGATTCGATGCAGCCCTACGAGCAGTACTTC. As protein: CATSDSMQPYEQYF.

This clonotype was counted ten times or more. DNA of the CDR3: TGCAGTGCTAGGGCAGGAACCTACGAGCAGTACTTC. This translates into CSARAGTYEQYF. The genes are TRBV20-1 and TRBJ2-7; no firm D call. CDR3 length: 12 residues. Trimming removed 3 bases at V and 2 bases at J, with 8 bases between. Germline V lookup: CDR1 DFQATT, CDR2 SNEGSKA (reference sequence).